This TCR beta chain is from a study of cytomegalovirus exposure and HLA in healthy donors. PCR primers comprised 60 Vbeta and 13 Jbeta primers. Clones were sequenced by immunoSEQ multiplex PCR, and TCRdb holds only the in-frame ones, with some missing. The table lists about 130,000 clones, 65% to 85% of them singletons. CDR3 size: 14 residues. The ends were cut back, 4 bases at V and 6 bases at J, with 13 bases in the middle. Per germline, CDR1 LNHNV and CDR2 YYDKDF (reference sequence). The chain joins TRBV15 to TRBJ2-1, with a weak D call TRBD1 (6 bases). This receptor was identified in a man over 45 in good health and CMV-seronegative. The sample was PBMCs. The CDR3 loop is CATSTDSSGNEQFF. The CDR3 DNA reads as TGTGCCACCAGCACGGACAGTTCAGGCAATGAGCAGTTCTTC.